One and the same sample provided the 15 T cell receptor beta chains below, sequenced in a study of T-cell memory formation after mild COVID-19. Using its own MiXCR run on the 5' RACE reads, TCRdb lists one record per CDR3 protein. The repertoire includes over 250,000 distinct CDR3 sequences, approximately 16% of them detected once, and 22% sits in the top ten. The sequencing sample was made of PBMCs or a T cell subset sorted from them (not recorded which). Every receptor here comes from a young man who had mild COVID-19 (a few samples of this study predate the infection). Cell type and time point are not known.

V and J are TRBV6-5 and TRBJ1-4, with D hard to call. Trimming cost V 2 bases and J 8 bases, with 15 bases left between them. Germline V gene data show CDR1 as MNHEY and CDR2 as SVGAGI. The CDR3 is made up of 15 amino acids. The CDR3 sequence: CASSYHRAGKEKLFF. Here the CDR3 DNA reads TGTGCCAGCAGTTACCACCGTGCGGGGAAAGAAAAACTGTTTTTT.

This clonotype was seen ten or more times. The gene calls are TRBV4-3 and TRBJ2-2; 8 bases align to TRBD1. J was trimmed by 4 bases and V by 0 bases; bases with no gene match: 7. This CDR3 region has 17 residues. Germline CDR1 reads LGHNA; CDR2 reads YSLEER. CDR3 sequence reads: CASSQDSRTGSTGELFF. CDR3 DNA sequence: TGCGCCAGCAGCCAAGATAGTCGGACAGGGAGCACCGGGGAGCTGTTTTTT.

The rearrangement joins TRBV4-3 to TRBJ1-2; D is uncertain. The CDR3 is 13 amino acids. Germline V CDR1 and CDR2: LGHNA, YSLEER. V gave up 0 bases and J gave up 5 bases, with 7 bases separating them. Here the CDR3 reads CASSQEEWYGYTF. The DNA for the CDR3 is TGCGCCAGCAGCCAAGAAGAGTGGTATGGCTACACCTTC.

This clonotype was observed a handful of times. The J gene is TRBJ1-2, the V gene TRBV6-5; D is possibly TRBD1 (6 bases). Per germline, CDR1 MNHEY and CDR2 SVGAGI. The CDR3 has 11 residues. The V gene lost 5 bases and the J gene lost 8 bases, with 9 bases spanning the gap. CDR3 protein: CASSPGTGYTF. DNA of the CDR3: TGTGCCAGCAGTCCCGGGACAGGCTACACCTTC.

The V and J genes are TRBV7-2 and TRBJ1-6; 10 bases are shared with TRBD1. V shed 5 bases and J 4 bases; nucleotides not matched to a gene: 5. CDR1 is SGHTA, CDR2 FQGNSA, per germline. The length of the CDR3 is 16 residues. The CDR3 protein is CASSVTGGAYNSPLHF. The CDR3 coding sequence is TGTGCCAGCAGCGTGACAGGGGGCGCGTATAATTCACCCCTCCACTTT.

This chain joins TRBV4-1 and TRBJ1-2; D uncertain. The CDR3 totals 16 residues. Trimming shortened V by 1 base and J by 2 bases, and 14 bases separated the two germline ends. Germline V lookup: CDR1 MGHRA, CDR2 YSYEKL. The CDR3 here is CASSQVPGSRNYGYTF. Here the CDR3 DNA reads TGCGCCAGCAGCCAAGTCCCGGGGTCGAGGAACTATGGCTACACCTTC.

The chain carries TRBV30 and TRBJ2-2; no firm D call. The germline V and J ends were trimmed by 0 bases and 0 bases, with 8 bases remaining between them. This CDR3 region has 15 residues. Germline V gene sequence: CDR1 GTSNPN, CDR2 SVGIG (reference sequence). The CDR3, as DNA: TGTGCCTGGAGTGTAAAAAGCCCGAACACCGGGGAGCTGTTTTTT. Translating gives CAWSVKSPNTGELFF.

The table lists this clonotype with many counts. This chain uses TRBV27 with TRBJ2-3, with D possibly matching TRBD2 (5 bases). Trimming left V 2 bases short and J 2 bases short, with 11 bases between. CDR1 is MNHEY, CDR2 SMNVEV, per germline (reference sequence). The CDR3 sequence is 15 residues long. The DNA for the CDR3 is TGTGCCAGCAGTTTAAGGACTCCTGACACAGATACGCAGTATTTT. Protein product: CASSLRTPDTDTQYF.

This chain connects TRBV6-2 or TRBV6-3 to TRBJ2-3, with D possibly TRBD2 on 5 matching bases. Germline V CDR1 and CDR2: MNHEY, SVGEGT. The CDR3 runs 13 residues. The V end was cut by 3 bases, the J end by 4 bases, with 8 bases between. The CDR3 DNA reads TGTGCCAGCAGTTATGGGAGCGCAGATACGCAGTATTTT. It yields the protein CASSYGSADTQYF.

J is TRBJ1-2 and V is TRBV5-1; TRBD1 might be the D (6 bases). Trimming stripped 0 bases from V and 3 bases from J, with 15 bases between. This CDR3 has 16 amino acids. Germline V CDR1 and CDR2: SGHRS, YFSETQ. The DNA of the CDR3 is TGCGCCAGCAGCTTGGAGGGACACGGGCGATACTATGGCTACACCTTC. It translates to CASSLEGHGRYYGYTF.

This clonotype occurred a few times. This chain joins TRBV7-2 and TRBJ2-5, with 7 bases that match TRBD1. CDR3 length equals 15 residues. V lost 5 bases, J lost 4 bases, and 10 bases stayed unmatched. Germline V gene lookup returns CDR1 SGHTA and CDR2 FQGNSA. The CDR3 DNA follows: TGTGCCAGCAGCCCAGACAGGGTTCGGAGAGAGACCCAGTACTTC. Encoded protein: CASSPDRVRRETQYF.

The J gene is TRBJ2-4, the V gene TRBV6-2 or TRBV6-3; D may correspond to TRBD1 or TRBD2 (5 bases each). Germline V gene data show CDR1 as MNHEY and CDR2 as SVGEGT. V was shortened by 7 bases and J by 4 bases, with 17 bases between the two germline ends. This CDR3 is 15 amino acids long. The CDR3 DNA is TGTGCCAGCACCCAGCGGAATAGGGGAAAAAACATTCAGTACTTC. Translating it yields CASTQRNRGKNIQYF.

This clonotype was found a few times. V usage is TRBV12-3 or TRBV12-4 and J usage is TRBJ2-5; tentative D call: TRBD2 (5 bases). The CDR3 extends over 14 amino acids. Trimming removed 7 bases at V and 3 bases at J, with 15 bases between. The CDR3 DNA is TGTGCCAGCACTCGACGGTGGGGAGAAGAGACCCAGTACTTC. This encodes CASTRRWGEETQYF.

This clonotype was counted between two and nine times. CDR3 loop: CASSLIPGVYNEQFF. As DNA, the CDR3 is TGTGCCAGCAGCCTCATACCGGGGGTTTACAATGAGCAGTTCTTC. The rearrangement links TRBV7-9 to TRBJ2-1; tentative D call: TRBD2 (6 bases). CDR3 length equals 15 residues. Germline V gives CDR1 SEHNR, CDR2 FQNEAQ (reference sequence). Trimming cost V 5 bases and J 4 bases, with 15 bases left between them.

CDR3 residues: CASSFAQTETQYF. The CDR3 DNA sequence: TGTGCCAGCAGCTTTGCGCAGACGGAGACCCAGTACTTC. The chain is built from TRBV7-3 and TRBJ2-5; D uncertain. The CDR3 is made up of 13 amino acids. Trimming removed 3 bases from V and 5 bases from J, with 10 bases in between. The germline CDR1 and CDR2 sequences are SGHTA and FQGTGA.